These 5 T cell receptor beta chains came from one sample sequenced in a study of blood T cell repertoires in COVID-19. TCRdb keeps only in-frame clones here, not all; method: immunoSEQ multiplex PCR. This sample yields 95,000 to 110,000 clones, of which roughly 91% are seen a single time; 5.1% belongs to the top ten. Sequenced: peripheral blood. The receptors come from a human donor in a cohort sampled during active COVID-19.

The CDR3 DNA reads as TGCGCCAGCAGCTTAATTGGGACTAGCGGGACTACCTACAATGAGCAGTTCTTC. Translated: CASSLIGTSGTTYNEQFF. The rearrangement joins TRBV5-1 to TRBJ2-1; 13 positions match TRBD2. Germline V lookup: CDR1 SGHRS, CDR2 YFSETQ. The CDR3 is 18 amino acids. V was clipped by 2 bases and J by 2 bases; unmatched bases: 7.

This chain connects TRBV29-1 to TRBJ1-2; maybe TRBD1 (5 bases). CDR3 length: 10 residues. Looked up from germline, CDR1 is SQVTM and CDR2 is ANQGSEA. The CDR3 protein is CSSGEDGYTF. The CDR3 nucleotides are TGCAGTTCGGGGGAAGATGGCTACACCTTC.

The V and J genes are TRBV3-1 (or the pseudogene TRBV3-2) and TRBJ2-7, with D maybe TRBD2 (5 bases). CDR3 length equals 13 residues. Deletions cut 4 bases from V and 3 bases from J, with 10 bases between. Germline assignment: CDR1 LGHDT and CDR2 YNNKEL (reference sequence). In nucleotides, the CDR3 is TGTGCCAGCAGCCGTGGACTGGACTACGAGCAGTACTTC. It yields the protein CASSRGLDYEQYF.

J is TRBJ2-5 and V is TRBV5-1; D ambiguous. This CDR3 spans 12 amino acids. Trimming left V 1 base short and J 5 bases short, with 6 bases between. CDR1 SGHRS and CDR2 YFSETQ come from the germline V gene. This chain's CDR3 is CASSLSRETQYF. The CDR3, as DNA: TGCGCCAGCAGCTTGTCTCGGGAGACCCAGTACTTC.

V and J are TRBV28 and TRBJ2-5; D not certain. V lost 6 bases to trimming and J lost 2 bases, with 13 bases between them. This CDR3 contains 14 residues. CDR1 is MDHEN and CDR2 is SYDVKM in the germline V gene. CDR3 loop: CASSLGRKQETQYF. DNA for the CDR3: TGTGCCAGCAGCTTGGGCAGAAAACAAGAGACCCAGTACTTC. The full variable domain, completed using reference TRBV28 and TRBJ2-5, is DVKVTQSSRYLVKRTGEKVFLECVQDMDHENMFWYRQDPGLGLRLIYFSYDVKMKEKGDIPEGYSVSREKKERFSLILESASTNQTSMYLCASSLGRKQETQYFGPGTRLLVL.